The 15 T cell receptor beta chains in this list originate from one sample, sequenced in a study of response to subunit inactivated influenza vaccine. TCRdb independently ran MiXCR on the RT-PCR reads; one entry per CDR3 protein. The sample has 750,000 to 850,000 distinct CDR3 sequences, roughly 20% seen once. Sequenced here: PBMCs from blood, sampled approximately 5 days after vaccination. These receptors all stem from a man in his fifties who received an inactivated influenza vaccine.

The genes are TRBV5-5 and TRBJ1-5, with D tentatively TRBD1 (6 bases). The V gene lost 1 base and the J gene lost 7 bases, with 9 bases spanning the gap. The length of the CDR3 is 13 residues. In germline, CDR1 is SGHKS, CDR2 YYEKEE (reference sequence). In nucleotides, the CDR3 is TGTGCCAGCAGCTTGAGGGGGGAACAGCCCCAGCATTTT. Translated, it gives CASSLRGEQPQHF. Supplemented by reference TRBV5-5 and TRBJ1-5, the full variable domain reads DAGVTQSPTHLIKTRGQQVTLRCSPISGHKSVSWYQQVLGQGPQFIFQYYEKEERGRGNFPDRFSARQFPNYSSELNVNALLLGDSALYLCASSLRGEQPQHFGDGTRLSIL.

V and J are TRBV27 and TRBJ2-5, with TRBD2 as a possible D gene (5 bases). Germline V gives CDR1 MNHEY, CDR2 SMNVEV (reference sequence). Trimming left V 6 bases short and J 1 base short, with 9 bases between. The CDR3 is made up of 13 amino acids. CDR3 in amino acids: CASRRVGQETQYF. CDR3 nucleotide sequence: TGTGCCAGCAGGCGGGTCGGCCAAGAGACCCAGTACTTC.

This clonotype was seen a few times. The chain employs TRBV11-1 and TRBJ2-1, with 13 bases matching TRBD2. CDR1 and CDR2 from the germline V gene are SGHAT and FQDESV (reference sequence). The junction had 15 bases not matched to a gene; V was cut back by 5 bases and J by 8 bases. The CDR3 has 18 residues. DNA of the CDR3: TGTGCCAGCAGCCCGGAGATCGGGACTAGCGGGGATAGCTATGAGCAGTTCTTC. It yields the protein CASSPEIGTSGDSYEQFF.

The chain employs TRBV5-6 and TRBJ1-2; unclear D gene. This CDR3 region has 14 residues. Trimming removed 5 bases from V and 2 bases from J, with 13 bases in between. CDR1 is SGHDT and CDR2 is YYEEEE in the germline V gene. The CDR3 bases are TGTGCCAGCAGTCCAACTACACGAAACTATGGCTACACCTTC. It is translated as CASSPTTRNYGYTF.

The chain joins TRBV10-3 to TRBJ1-2; TRBD1 might be the D (5 bases). The CDR3 contains 17 residues. V was trimmed by 10 bases and J by 8 bases, leaving 32 bases between them. Germline lookup yields CDR1 ENHRY and CDR2 SYGVKD. The chain's CDR3 is CATEKRPEGTRGDGYTF. The CDR3 DNA is TGTGCCACCGAAAAGCGGCCCGAGGGGACCCGGGGCGACGGCTACACCTTC.

The rearrangement links TRBV19 to TRBJ2-6; tentatively, D is TRBD1 (5 bases). This CDR3 region has 16 residues. Trimming took 5 bases from V and 13 from J, leaving 24 bases between them. In germline, CDR1 is LNHDA, CDR2 SQIVND (reference sequence). The CDR3: CASSDPPATASEVLTF. The CDR3 DNA follows: TGTGCCAGTAGTGATCCCCCGGCGACAGCGAGCGAGGTCCTGACTTTC.

The chain employs TRBV5-6 and TRBJ2-7, with D perhaps TRBD2 (5 bases). The V end lost 1 base, the J end lost 4 bases, and 12 bases lay between the germline ends. CDR3 length equals 14 residues. CDR1 is SGHDT and CDR2 is YYEEEE in the germline V gene. DNA for the CDR3: TGTGCCAGCAGCTTGCTCTTCCGGGATTACGAGCAGTACTTC. It translates to CASSLLFRDYEQYF.

Of note for this clonotype: This could be a read error, since a much larger clone is one nucleotide away. The conserved final phenylalanine or tryptophan is absent from the CDR3, which likely points to a read error. The J gene is TRBJ2-5, the V gene TRBV24-1, with D possibly being TRBD1 (6 bases). The ends were cut back, 4 bases at V and 1 base at J, with 18 bases in the middle. Germline CDR1 reads KGHDR; CDR2 reads SFDVKD. There are 17 residues in the CDR3. CDR3 DNA: TGTGCCACCAGTGACCCGGGCCCAACAGGGTCCCAAGAGACCCAGTACTCC. Amino acid sequence: CATSDPGPTGSQETQYS.

This clonotype was picked up a small number of times. CDR3 sequence: CASSSYKPLGTGSYNEQFF. CDR3 sequence (DNA): TGTGCCAGCAGTTCATATAAGCCTTTGGGGACAGGGTCCTACAATGAGCAGTTCTTC. The chain carries TRBV28 and TRBJ2-1, with 9 bases lining up with TRBD1. The CDR3 covers 19 residues. Germline V gene sequence: CDR1 MDHEN, CDR2 SYDVKM. J lost 1 base, V lost 4 bases, and 14 bases had no gene match.

In this sample, this clonotype turned up a few times. The rearrangement links TRBV6-2 or TRBV6-3 to TRBJ2-1, with a possible D match to TRBD1 (6 bases). Germline CDR1 is MNHEY and CDR2 is SVGEGT. The V end lost 4 bases, the J end lost 10 bases, and 11 bases lay between the germline ends. The CDR3 has 12 amino acids. CDR3 sequence reads: CASSSDSGEQFF. CDR3 in DNA: TGTGCCAGCAGTTCGGACAGTGGGGAGCAGTTCTTC.

The CDR3 spells CASSMTDHQPQHF. In DNA, the CDR3 is TGTGCCAGTAGTATGACGGATCATCAGCCCCAGCATTTT. The chain joins TRBV19 to TRBJ1-5; D is unresolved. Germline loops: CDR1 LNHDA, CDR2 SQIVND (reference sequence). The CDR3 has 13 amino acids. With 3 bases removed from V and 5 bases from J, the gap between germline ends came to 8 bases.

This clonotype was observed a few times. The gene calls are TRBV6-5 and TRBJ2-5; 10 nucleotides match TRBD1. The germline V gene has CDR1 MNHEY and CDR2 SVGAGI. The CDR3 loop spans 17 amino acids. The V segment lost 5 bases and the J segment 5 bases; nucleotides outside the gene matches: 14. The CDR3 loop is CASSNPTGGALLETQYF. In DNA form, the CDR3 reads TGTGCCAGCAGTAACCCGACAGGGGGCGCTTTATTGGAGACCCAGTACTTC.

CDR3 protein: CASSTPLPKAEQFF. CDR3 DNA sequence: TGTGCCAGCAGCACCCCATTGCCCAAAGCTGAGCAGTTCTTC. The V and J genes are TRBV7-9 and TRBJ2-1; the D is unclear. CDR1 SEHNR and CDR2 FQNEAQ come from the germline V gene (reference sequence). This CDR3 spans 14 amino acids. Trimming removed 5 bases from V and 9 bases from J, with 17 bases in between.

The V and J genes are TRBV7-9 and TRBJ2-7; 10 bases fit TRBD1. V shed 8 bases and J 6 bases; nucleotides not matched to a gene: 7. The CDR3 is made up of 13 amino acids. CDR1 and CDR2 from the germline V gene are SEHNR and FQNEAQ (reference sequence). Here the CDR3 reads CASYGDRGSEQYF. CDR3 nucleotide sequence: TGTGCCAGCTATGGGGACAGGGGATCCGAGCAGTACTTC.

This clonotype was seen at least ten times. The gene calls are TRBV20-1 and TRBJ2-1, with 7 bases aligning to TRBD2. The CDR3 contains 14 residues. The junction had 9 bases not matched to a gene; V was cut back by 6 bases and J by 4 bases. The germline V gene has CDR1 DFQATT and CDR2 SNEGSKA (reference sequence). Written as DNA, the CDR3 is TGCAGTGCGGGAGGGACCGCGAGTTACAATGAGCAGTTCTTC. Protein product: CSAGGTASYNEQFF.